This TCR beta chain is drawn from a study of long-term antiretroviral therapy in people with HIV. Study results and caveats: Repertoire composition at all time points was dominated by clones that had expanded before ART. HIV repertoires spanned tighter CDR3 length ranges than controls did.

V lost 1 base to trimming and J lost 7 bases, with 19 bases between them. Germline V gene sequence: CDR1 MGHRA, CDR2 YSYEKL. The CDR3 is made up of 16 amino acids. Investigators performed immunoSEQ version v3.0 at survey level. Repertoires were generated with immunoSEQ multiplex PCR, while TCRdb's copy carries only in-frame clones and drops some. The data contain under 30,000 clones, around 83% of them singletons. This clone ranks as large. Its antigen is unidentified. This specimen was unsorted PBMCs, taken 1.9 years after starting antiretroviral therapy. The source of this sequence is a woman in her 30s with HIV. The chain uses TRBV4-1 and TRBJ1-2, with D possibly matching TRBD1 (5 bases). CDR3 amino acids: CASSQAFGGTDSGYTF. CDR3 nucleotide sequence: TGCGCCAGCAGCCAAGCTTTTGGCGGGACTGATAGTGGCTACACCTTC.